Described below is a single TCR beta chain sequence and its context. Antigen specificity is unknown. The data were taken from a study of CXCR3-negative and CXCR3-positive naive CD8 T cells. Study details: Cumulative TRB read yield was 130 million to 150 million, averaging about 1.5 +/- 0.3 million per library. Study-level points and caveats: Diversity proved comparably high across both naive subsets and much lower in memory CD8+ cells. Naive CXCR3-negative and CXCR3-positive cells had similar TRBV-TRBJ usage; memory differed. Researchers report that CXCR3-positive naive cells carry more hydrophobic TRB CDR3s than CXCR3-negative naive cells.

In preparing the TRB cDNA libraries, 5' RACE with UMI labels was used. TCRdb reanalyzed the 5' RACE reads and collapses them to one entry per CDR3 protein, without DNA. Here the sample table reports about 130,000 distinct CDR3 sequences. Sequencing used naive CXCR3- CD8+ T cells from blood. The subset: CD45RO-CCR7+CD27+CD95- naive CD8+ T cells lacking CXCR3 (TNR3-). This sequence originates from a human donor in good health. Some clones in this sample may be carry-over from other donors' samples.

CDR3 in amino acids: CASSLDVPGQGSGANVLTF. V is TRBV5-1 and J is TRBJ2-6; TCRdb proposes TRBD1, but this gene call is untestable without DNA. The CDR3 consists of 19 residues. Per germline, CDR1 SGHRS and CDR2 YFSETQ.